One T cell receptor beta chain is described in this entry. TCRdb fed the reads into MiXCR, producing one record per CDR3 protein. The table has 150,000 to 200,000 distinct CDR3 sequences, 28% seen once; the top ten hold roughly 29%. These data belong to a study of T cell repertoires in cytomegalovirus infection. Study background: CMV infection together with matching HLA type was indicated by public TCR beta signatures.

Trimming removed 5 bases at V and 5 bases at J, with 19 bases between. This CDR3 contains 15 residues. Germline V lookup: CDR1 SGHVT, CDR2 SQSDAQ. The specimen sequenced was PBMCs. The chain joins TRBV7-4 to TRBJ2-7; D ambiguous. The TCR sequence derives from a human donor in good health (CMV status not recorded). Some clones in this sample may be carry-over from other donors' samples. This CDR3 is CASSRKGPAFHEQYF. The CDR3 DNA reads TGTGCCAGCAGCAGAAAGGGCCCTGCCTTCCACGAGCAGTACTTC.